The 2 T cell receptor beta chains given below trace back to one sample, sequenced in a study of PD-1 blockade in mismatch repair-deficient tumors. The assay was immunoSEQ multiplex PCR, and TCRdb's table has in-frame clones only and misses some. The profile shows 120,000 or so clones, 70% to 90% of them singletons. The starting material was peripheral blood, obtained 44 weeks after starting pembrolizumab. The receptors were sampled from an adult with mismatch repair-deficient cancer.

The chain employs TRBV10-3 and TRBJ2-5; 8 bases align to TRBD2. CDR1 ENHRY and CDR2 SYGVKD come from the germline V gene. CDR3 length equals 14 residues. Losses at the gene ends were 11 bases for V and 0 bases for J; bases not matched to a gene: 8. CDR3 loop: CAVTTSVNQETQYF. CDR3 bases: TGTGCCGTCACGACTAGCGTGAACCAAGAGACCCAGTACTTC.

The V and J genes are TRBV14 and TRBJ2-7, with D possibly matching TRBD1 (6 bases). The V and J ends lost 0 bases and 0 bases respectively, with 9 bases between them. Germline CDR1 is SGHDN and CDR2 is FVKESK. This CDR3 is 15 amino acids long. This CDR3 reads CASSQEDSSSYEQYF. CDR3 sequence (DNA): TGTGCCAGCAGCCAAGAGGACAGCAGCTCCTACGAGCAGTACTTC.